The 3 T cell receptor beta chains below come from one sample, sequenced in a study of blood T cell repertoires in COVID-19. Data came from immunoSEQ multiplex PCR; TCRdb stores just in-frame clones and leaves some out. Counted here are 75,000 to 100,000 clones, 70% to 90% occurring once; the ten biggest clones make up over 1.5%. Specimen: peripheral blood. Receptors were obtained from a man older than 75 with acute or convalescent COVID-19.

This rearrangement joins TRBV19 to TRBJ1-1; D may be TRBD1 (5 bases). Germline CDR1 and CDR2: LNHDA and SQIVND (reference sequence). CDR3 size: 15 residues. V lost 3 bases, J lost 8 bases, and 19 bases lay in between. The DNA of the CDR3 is TGTGCCAGTAGTATGCCCCGACGGGGGGAGGGAGAAGCTTTCTTT. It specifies CASSMPRRGEGEAFF.

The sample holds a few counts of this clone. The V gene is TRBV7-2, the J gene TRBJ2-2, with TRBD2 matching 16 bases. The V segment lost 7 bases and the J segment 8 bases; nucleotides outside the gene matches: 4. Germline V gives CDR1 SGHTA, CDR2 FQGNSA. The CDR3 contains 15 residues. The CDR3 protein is CASKGTSGRAGELFF. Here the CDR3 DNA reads TGTGCCAGCAAGGGGACTAGCGGGAGGGCGGGGGAGCTGTTTTTT.

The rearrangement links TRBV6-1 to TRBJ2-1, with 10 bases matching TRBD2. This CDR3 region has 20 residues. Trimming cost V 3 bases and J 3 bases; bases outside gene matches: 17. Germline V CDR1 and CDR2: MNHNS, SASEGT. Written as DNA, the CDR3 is TGTGCCAGCAGTGAGGTACCTAGCGGGAGATGGGGGGGCCTCTACAATGAGCAGTTCTTC. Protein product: CASSEVPSGRWGGLYNEQFF.